One T cell receptor beta chain is described in this entry. This sample is part of a study of T cell changes during pregnancy in multiple sclerosis. TCRdb keeps only in-frame clones here, not all; method: immunoSEQ multiplex PCR. Of tens of thousands of clones listed, less than 95% are singletons. This TCR derives from a female donor with multiple sclerosis, enrolled in a pregnancy study. The material sequenced was peripheral blood, taken in the second trimester of pregnancy.

Here the CDR3 reads CASSQDGPGDYGYTF. The CDR3 DNA follows: TGCGCCAGCAGCCAAGATGGTCCAGGGGACTATGGCTACACCTTC. The chain has TRBV4-1 and TRBJ1-2; D is perhaps TRBD1 (6 bases). The CDR3 extends over 15 amino acids. Germline CDR1 MGHRA, CDR2 YSYEKL. V was pared by 0 bases and J by 3 bases, with 11 bases between.